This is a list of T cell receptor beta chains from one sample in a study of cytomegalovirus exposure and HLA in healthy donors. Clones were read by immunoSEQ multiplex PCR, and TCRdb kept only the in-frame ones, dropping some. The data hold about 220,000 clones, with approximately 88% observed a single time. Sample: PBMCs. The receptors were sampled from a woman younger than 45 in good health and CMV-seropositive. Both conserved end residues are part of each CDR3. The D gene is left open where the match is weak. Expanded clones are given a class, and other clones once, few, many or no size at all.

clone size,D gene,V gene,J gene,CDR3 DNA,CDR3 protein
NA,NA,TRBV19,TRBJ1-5,TGTGCCAGTAGTATAATAGGGGGACGGGGCTCGGTGCGCAATCAGCCCCAGCATTTT,CASSIIGGRGSVRNQPQHF
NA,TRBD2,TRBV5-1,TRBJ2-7,TGCGCCAGCAGCTGGACTAGCGGGATGTCCTACGAGCAGTACTTC,CASSWTSGMSYEQYF
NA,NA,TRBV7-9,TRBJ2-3,TGTGCCAGCAGCTGGTTTGATGGCACAGATACGCAGTATTTT,CASSWFDGTDTQYF
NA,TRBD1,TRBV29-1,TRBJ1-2,TGCAGCGTTGAAGGGGACAGGGATACTAACTATGGCTACACCTTC,CSVEGDRDTNYGYTF
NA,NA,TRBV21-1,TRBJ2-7,TGTGCCAGCAGCAGGAGGACTAGACCTTACTCCTACGAGCAGTACTTC,CASSRRTRPYSYEQYF
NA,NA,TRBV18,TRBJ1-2,TGTGCCAGCTCAGATTCCGGGACCGGCCCTTATGGCTACACCTTC,CASSDSGTGPYGYTF
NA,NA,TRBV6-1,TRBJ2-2,TGTGCCAGCCCCCCCAGGGAAACGAACACCGGGGAGCTGTTTTTT,CASPPRETNTGELFF
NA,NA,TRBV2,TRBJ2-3,TGTGCCACCCCCAAGGACACAGATACGCAGTATTTT,CATPKDTDTQYF
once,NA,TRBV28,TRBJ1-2,TGTGCCAGCACCTCTGTGGGCCAGGGAGACCTAGCTAACTATGGCTACACCTTC,CASTSVGQGDLANYGYTF
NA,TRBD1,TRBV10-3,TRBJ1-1,TGTGCCATTGGGGGTGACAGGGGGGACACTGAAGCTTTCTTT,CAIGGDRGDTEAFF
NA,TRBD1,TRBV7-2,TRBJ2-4,TGTGCCAGCAGCTTAACAGGGGACATTCAGTACTTC,CASSLTGDIQYF
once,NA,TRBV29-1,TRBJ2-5,TGCAGCGTTACCTCTCCGGGACTCAGACAAGAGACCCAGTACTTC,CSVTSPGLRQETQYF
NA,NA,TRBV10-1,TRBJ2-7,TGCGCCAGCAGTGAGGGACCACCGGGCTTTGAGCAGTACTTC,CASSEGPPGFEQYF
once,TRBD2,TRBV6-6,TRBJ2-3,TGTGCCGGGGGGGGACGGGAGGACACAGATACGCAGTATTTT,CAGGGREDTDTQYF
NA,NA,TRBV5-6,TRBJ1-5,TGTGCCAGCACAAGGATGAGATTCAATCAGCCCCAGCATTTT,CASTRMRFNQPQHF